The rows below give T cell receptor beta chains drawn from one sample of a study of shared clonotypes between healthy human individuals. The table came from immunoSEQ multiplex PCR; TCRdb's copy has only in-frame clones and leaves some out. The table lists under 1 million clones, 80% to 95% of them singletons, with more than 20% in the top ten. Material: naive CD8+ T cells sorted from blood. The receptor source for this set is a young man in good health. Each CDR3 is given with its conserved first and last residue. Each record gives: J gene, D gene, V gene, clone size, CDR3 DNA, CDR3 protein. D genes are given only for firm matches. Only part of the rows carry a size: once, few, many, or a class if the clone is expanded.

TRBJ1-4	-	TRBV5-1	-	TGCGCCAGCAGCCTCAGACAGCTTGCAACTAATGAAAAACTGTTTTTT	CASSLRQLATNEKLFF
TRBJ2-6	-	TRBV29-1	-	TGCAGCGTTGAAGATCCCCTAATGGGGCAGGTGATAAGCTCTGGGGCCAACGTCCCGACTTTC	CSVEDPLMGQVISSGANVPTF
TRBJ2-6	TRBD1	TRBV7-3	-	TGTGCCAGCAGCATCGGGACAGGGTTCCCCTCTGGGGCCAACGTCCTGACTTTC	CASSIGTGFPSGANVLTF
TRBJ2-1	-	TRBV19	-	TGTGCCAGCTCAGCGGTGGGGCCTGATGGCCCCTACAATGAGCAGTTCTTC	CASSAVGPDGPYNEQFF
TRBJ2-1	TRBD2	TRBV6-4	-	TGTGCCAGCAGTCCGATAGCGGGACTAGGGAATGAGCAGTTCTTC	CASSPIAGLGNEQFF
TRBJ2-7	-	TRBV10-3	-	TGTGCCACGGGACTGCCGAACGAGCAGTACTTC	CATGLPNEQYF
TRBJ2-1	-	TRBV4-3	-	TGCGCCAGCAGCCAAGTTTCGGAGTTCGCCTACAATGAGCAGTTCTTC	CASSQVSEFAYNEQFF
TRBJ2-7	TRBD2	TRBV7-2	-	TGTGCCAGCAGCTTAGGACTAGCGGGAGTTGCCGAGCAGTACTTC	CASSLGLAGVAEQYF
TRBJ2-7	-	TRBV7-9	-	TGTGCCAGCAGCTCCCCAACCGGGTACTACGAGCAGTACTTC	CASSSPTGYYEQYF
TRBJ2-1	TRBD2	TRBV29-1	-	TGCAGCGTTGCTAGCGGGAGATCATATGAGCAGTTCTTC	CSVASGRSYEQFF
TRBJ1-5	-	TRBV2	few	TGTGCCAGCGGAATAAGCCAGCCCCAGCATTTT	CASGISQPQHF